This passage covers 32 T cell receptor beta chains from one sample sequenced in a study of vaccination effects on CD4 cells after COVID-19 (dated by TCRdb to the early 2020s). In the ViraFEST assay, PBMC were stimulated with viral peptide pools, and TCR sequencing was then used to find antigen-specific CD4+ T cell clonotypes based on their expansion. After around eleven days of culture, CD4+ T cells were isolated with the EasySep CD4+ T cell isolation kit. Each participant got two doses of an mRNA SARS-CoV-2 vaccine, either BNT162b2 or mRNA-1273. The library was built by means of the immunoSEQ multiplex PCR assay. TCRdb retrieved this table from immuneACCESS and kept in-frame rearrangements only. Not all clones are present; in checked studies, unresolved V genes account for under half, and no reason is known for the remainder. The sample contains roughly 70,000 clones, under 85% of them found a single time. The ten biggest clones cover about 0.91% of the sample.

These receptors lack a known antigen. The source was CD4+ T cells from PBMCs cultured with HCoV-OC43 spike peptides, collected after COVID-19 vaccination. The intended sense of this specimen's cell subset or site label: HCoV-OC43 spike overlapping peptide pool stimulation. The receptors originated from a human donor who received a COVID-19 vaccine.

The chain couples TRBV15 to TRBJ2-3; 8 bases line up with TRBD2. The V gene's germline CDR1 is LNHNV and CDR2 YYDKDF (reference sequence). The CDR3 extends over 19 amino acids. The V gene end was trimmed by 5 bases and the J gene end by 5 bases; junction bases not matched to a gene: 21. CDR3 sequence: CATSSSGGTVRSKEDTQYF. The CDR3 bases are TGTGCCACCAGCTCGAGCGGGGGAACGGTGAGGAGCAAAGAAGATACGCAGTATTTT.

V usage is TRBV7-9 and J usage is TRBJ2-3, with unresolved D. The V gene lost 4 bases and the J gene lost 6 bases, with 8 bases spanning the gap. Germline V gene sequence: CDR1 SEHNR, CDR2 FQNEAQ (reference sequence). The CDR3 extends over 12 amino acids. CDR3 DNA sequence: TGTGCCAGCAGCTCCGGGCTCGATACGCAGTATTTT. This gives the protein CASSSGLDTQYF.

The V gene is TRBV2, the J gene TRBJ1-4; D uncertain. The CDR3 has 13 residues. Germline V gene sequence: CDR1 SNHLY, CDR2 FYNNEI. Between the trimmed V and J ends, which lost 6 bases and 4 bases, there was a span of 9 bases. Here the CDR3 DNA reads TGTGCCAGCAGGGCCCGGGTTAATGAAAAACTGTTTTTT. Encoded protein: CASRARVNEKLFF.

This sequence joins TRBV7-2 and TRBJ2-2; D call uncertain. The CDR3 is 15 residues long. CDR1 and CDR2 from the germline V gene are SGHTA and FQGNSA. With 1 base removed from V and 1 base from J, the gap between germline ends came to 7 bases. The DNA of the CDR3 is TGTGCCAGCAGCTTAGTAGCAGGGAACACCGGGGAGCTGTTTTTT. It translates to CASSLVAGNTGELFF.

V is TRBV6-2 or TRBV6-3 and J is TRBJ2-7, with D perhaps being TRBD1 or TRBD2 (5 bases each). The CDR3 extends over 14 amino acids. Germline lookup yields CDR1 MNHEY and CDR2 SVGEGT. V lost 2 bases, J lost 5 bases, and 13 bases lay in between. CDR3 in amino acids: CASSYRGAVNEQYV. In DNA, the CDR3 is TGTGCCAGCAGTTACCGAGGGGCGGTTAACGAGCAGTACGTC.

CDR3 sequence reads: CASSPPGGLIYEQYV. The CDR3, as DNA: TGTGCCAGCAGCCCTCCGGGGGGGCTTATTTACGAGCAGTACGTC. The chain carries TRBV28 and TRBJ2-7, with 8 positions matching TRBD2. J gave up 4 bases and V 6 bases, and 11 bases lay outside the gene matches. The germline V gene has CDR1 MDHEN and CDR2 SYDVKM. This CDR3 is 15 amino acids long.

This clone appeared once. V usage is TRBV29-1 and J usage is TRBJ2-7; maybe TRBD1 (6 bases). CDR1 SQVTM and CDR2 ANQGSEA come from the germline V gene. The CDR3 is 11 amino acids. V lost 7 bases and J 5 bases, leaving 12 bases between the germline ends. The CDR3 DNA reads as TGCAGCGCTCGTCAGGGGAACGAGCAGTACGTC. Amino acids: CSARQGNEQYV.

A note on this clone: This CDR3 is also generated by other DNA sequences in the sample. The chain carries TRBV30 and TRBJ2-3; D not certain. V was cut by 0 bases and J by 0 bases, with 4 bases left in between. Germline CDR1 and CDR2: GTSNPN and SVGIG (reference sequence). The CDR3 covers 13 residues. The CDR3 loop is CAWSVGSTDTQYF. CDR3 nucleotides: TGTGCCTGGAGTGTTGGGAGCACAGATACGCAGTATTTT.

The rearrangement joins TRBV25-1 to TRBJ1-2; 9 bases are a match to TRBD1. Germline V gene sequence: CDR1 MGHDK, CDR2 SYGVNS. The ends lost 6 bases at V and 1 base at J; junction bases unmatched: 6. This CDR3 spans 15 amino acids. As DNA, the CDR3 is TGTGCCAGCAGCACCGGGACAGGGCGTAACTATGGCTACACCTTC. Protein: CASSTGTGRNYGYTF.

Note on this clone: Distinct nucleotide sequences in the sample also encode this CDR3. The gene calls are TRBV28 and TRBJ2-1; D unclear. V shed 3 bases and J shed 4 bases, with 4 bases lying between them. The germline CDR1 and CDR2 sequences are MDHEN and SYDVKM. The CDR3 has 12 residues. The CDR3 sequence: CASSLSYNEQFF. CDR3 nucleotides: TGTGCCAGCAGTTTGTCGTACAATGAGCAGTTCTTC.

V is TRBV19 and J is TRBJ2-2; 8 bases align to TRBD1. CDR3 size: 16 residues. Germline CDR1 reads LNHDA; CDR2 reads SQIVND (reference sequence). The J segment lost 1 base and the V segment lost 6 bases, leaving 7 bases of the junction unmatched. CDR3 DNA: TGTGCCAGTAGCGCAGGACAGGGACGGAACACCGGGGAGCTGTTTTTT. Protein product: CASSAGQGRNTGELFF.

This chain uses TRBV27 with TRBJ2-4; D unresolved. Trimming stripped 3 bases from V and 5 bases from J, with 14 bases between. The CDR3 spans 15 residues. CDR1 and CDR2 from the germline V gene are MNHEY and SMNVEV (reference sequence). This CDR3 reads CASSFSGQEENIQYF. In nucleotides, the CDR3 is TGTGCCAGCAGTTTTTCTGGCCAAGAAGAAAACATTCAGTACTTC.

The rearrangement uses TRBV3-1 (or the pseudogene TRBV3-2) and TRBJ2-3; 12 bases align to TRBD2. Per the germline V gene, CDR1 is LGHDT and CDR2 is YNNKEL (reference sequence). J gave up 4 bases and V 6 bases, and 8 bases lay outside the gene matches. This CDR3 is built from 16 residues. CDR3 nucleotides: TGTGCCAGCAGTCAAAGACTAGCGGGGGAGGCAGATACGCAGTATTTT. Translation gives CASSQRLAGEADTQYF.

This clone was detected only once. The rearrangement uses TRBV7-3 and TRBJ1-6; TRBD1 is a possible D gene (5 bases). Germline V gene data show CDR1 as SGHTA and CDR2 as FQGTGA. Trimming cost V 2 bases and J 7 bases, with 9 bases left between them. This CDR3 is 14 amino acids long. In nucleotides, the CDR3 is TGTGCCAGCAGCTTATCCGGGGGAAATTCACCCCTCCACTTT. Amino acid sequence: CASSLSGGNSPLHF.

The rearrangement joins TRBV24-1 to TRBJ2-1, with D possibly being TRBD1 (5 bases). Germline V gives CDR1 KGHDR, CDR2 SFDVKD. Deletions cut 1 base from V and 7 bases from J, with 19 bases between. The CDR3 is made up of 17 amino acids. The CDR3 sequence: CATSDLPSAVRGNEQFF. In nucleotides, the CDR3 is TGTGCCACCAGTGATTTACCCAGCGCGGTAAGGGGAAATGAGCAGTTCTTC.

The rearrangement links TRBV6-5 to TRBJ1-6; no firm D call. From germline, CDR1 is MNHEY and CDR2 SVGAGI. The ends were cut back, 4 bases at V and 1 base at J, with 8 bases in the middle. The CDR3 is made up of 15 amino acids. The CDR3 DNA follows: TGTGCCAGCAGTTCCTCTTTTTCCTATAATTCACCCCTCCACTTT. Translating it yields CASSSSFSYNSPLHF.

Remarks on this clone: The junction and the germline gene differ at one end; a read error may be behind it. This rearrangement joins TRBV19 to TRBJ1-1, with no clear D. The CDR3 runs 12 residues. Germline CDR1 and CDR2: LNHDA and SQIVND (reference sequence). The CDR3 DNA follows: TGTGCCACCTCCGAAGGGTTTGGGCGAGGGCTATTT. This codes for CATSEGFGRGLF.

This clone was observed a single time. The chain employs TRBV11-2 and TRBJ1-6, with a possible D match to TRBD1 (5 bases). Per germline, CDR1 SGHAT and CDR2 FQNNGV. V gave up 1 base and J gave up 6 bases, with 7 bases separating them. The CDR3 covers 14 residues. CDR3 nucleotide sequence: TGTGCCAGCAGCTTAGTACAGGTTAATTCACCCCTCCACTTT. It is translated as CASSLVQVNSPLHF.

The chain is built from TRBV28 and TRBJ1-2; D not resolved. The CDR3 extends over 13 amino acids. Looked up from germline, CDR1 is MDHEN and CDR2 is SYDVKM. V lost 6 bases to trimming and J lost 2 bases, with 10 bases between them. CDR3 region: CASRYTENYGYTF. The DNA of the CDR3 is TGTGCCAGCAGATATACAGAGAACTATGGCTACACCTTC.

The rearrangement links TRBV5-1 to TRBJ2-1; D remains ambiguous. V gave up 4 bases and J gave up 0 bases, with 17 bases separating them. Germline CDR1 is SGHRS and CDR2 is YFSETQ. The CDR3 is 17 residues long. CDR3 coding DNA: TGCGCCAGCAGCCTTCTTCGGGCGTTAAGCTCCTACAATGAGCAGTTCTTC. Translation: CASSLLRALSSYNEQFF. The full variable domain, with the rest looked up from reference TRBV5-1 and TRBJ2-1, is KAGVTQTPRYLIKTRGQQVTLSCSPISGHRSVSWYQQTPGQGLQFLFEYFSETQRNKGNFPGRFSGRQFSNSRSEMNVSTLELGDSALYLCASSLLRALSSYNEQFFGPGTRLTVL.

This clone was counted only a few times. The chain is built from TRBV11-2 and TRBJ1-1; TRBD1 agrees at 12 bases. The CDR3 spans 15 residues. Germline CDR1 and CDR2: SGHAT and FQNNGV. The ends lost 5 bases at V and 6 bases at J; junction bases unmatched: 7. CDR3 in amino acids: CASSQGTGGYAEAFF. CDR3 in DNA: TGTGCCAGCAGCCAAGGGACAGGGGGCTATGCTGAAGCTTTCTTT.

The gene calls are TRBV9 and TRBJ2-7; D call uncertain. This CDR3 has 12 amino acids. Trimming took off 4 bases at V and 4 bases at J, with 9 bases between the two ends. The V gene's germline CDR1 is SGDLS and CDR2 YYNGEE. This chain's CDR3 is CASSPWTYEQYV. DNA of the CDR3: TGTGCCAGCAGCCCCTGGACGTACGAGCAGTACGTC.

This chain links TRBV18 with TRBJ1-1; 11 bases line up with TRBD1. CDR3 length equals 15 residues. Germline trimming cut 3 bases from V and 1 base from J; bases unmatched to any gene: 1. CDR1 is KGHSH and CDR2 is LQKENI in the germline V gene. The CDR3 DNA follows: TGTGCCAGCTCACCCGGACAGGGGGCGAACACTGAAGCTTTCTTT. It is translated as CASSPGQGANTEAFF.

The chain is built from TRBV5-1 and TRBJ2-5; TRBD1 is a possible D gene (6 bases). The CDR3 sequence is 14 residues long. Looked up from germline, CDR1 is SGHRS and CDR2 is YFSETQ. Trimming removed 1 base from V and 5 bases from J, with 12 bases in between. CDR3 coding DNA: TGCGCCAGCAGCTTGTACAGGGTGGGGGAGACCCAGTACTTC. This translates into CASSLYRVGETQYF.

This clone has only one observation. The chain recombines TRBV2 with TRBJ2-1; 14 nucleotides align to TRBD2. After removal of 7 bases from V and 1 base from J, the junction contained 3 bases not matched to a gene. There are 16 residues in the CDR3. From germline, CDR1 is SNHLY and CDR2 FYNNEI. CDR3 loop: CASTRLAGGSYNEQFF. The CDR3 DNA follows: TGTGCCAGCACTCGACTAGCGGGGGGGTCCTACAATGAGCAGTTCTTC.

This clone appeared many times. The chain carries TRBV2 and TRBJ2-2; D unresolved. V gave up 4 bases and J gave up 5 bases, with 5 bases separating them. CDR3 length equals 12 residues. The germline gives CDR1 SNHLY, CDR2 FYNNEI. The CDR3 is CASSGMTGELFF. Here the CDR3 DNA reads TGTGCCAGCAGTGGAATGACCGGGGAGCTGTTTTTT.

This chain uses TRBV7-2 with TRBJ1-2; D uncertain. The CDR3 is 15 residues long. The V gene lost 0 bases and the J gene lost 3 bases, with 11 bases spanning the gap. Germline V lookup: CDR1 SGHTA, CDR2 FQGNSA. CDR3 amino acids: CASSLARAFHYGYTF. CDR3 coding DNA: TGTGCCAGCAGCTTAGCCCGGGCATTTCACTATGGCTACACCTTC.

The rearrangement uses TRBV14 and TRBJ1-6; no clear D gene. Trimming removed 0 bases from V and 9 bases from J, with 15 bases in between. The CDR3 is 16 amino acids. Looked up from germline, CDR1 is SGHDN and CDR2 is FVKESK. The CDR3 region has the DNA TGTGCCAGCAGCCAAGATTGGTCCGGGATGGGTTCACCCCTCCACTTT. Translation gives CASSQDWSGMGSPLHF.

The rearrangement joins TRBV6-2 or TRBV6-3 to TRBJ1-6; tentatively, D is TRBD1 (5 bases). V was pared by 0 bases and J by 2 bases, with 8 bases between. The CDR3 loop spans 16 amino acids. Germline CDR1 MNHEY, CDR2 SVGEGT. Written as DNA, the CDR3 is TGTGCCAGCAGTTACTCGGGGGGAGCCTATAATTCACCCCTCCACTTT. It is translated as CASSYSGGAYNSPLHF.

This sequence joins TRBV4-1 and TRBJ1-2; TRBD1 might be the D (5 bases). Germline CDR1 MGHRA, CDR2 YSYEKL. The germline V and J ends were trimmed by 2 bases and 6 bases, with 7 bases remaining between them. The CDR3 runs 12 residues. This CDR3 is CASSQQGNGYTF. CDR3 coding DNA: TGCGCCAGCAGCCAACAGGGAAATGGCTACACCTTC.

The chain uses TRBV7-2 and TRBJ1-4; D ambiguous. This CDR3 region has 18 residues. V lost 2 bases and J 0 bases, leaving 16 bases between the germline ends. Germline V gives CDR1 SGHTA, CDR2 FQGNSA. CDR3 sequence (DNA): TGTGCCAGCAGCTTAAGAGGGTCCCCTATTTCAACTAATGAAAAACTGTTTTTT. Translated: CASSLRGSPISTNEKLFF.

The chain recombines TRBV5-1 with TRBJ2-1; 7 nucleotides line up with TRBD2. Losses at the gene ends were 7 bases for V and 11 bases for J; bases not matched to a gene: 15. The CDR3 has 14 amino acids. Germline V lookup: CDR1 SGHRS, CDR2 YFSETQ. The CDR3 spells CASSGAGNSLKQFF. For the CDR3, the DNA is TGCGCCAGCTCGGGAGCGGGGAACAGCTTAAAGCAGTTCTTC.